This T cell receptor (beta chain) was recovered during a study of T cell responses to AZD1222 COVID-19 vaccine. Points from the study as a whole: In the spike-specific TCR repertoire, nearly half reportedly target unmutated variant regions. Among the donors, most were white British and more were female, and clonal diversity was possibly underestimated.

This clone was seen only once. The antigen remains undetermined. The CDR3 length is 15 residues. Germline V gene data show CDR1 as SGHTA and CDR2 as FQGTGA. Trimming stripped 5 bases from V and 4 bases from J, with 17 bases between. TCRdb keeps only in-frame clones here, not all; method: immunoSEQ multiplex PCR. The table lists 110,000 to 150,000 clones, around 91% of them singletons. This sequence originates from an adult in good health. The chain recombines TRBV7-3 with TRBJ2-5; D unclear. Sequenced here: peripheral blood, sampled on day 0 of AZD1222 vaccination. The CDR3 nucleotides read TGTGCCAGCAGCCCAACCGGTCGGCACTCAGAGACCCAGTACTTC. This encodes CASSPTGRHSETQYF. Supplemented by reference TRBV7-3 and TRBJ2-5, the full variable domain reads GAGVSQTPSNKVTEKGKYVELRCDPISGHTALYWYRQSLGQGPEFLIYFQGTGAADDSGLPNDRFFAVRPEGSVSTLKIQRTERGDSAVYLCASSPTGRHSETQYFGPGTRLLVL.